Sequencing of this TCR beta chain was carried out in a study of T cell changes during pregnancy in multiple sclerosis. V lost 1 base and J lost 3, with 11 bases in between. This CDR3 is 14 amino acids long. The germline V gene has CDR1 SGHRS and CDR2 YFSETQ. The assay was immunoSEQ multiplex PCR, and TCRdb's table has in-frame clones only and misses some. The sample carries tens of thousands of clones, 93% recorded once. The origin of this receptor is a female donor with multiple sclerosis, enrolled in a pregnancy study. This sequence joins TRBV5-1 and TRBJ2-7; maybe TRBD2 (5 bases). The sequences come from peripheral blood, collected in the second trimester of pregnancy. DNA for the CDR3: TGCGCCAGCAGCTTGTTAATTACTAGCTACGAGCAGTACTTC. It translates to CASSLLITSYEQYF.